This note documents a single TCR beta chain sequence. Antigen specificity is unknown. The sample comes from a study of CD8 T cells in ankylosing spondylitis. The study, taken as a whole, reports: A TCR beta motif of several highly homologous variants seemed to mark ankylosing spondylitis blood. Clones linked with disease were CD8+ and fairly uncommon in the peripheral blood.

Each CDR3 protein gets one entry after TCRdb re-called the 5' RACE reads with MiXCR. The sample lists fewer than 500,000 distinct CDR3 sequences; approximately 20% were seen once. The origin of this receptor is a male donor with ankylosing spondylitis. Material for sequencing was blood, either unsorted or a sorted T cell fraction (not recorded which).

CDR3 sequence reads: CASSLTGGYSTGELFF. The CDR3 DNA reads TGTGCCAGCAGCTTAACAGGGGGATACAGCACCGGGGAGCTGTTTTTT. The V call is TRBV11-2, the J call TRBJ2-2; 8 nucleotides agree with TRBD1. Germline assignment: CDR1 SGHAT and CDR2 FQNNGV. The CDR3 loop spans 16 amino acids. Trimming took 2 bases from V and 4 from J; bases not matched to a gene: 6.